A selection of T cell receptor beta chains follows, all from one sample in a study of T cells in Graves' hyperthyroidism and ophthalmopathy. TCRdb itself ran the multiplex PCR reads through MiXCR, one entry per CDR3 protein. The sample contains roughly 380,000 distinct CDR3 sequences, approximately 18% of which appear only once. Sequences were obtained from blood. The receptors originated from a woman between 40 and 50 years old with Graves' ophthalmopathy. Both conserved end residues are part of each CDR3. The D gene is left open where the match is weak. Expanded clones get a size class; other rows say once, few or many, or leave the size out.

V gene	clone size	D gene	J gene	CDR3 DNA	CDR3 protein
TRBV9	many	NA	TRBJ1-2	TGTGCCAGCAGCGGAGCAATGGGACACATGTATGGCTACACCTTC	CASSGAMGHMYGYTF
TRBV7-9	many	NA	TRBJ2-7	TGTGCCAGCAGCTTACCTGGAGCGGACTACGAGCAGTACTTC	CASSLPGADYEQYF
TRBV28	many	NA	TRBJ2-7	TGTGCCACCTTGACAGGCCTTTCCTACGAGCAGTACTTC	CATLTGLSYEQYF
TRBV3-1	NA	NA	TRBJ2-7	TGTGCCAGCAACCAAGGGACCTACGAGCAGTCCTTC	CASNQGTYEQSF
TRBV12-5	many	NA	TRBJ1-1	TGTGCTAGTGGTTTGGTAATCTCCAGCTTGTACACTGAAGCTTTCTTT	CASGLVISSLYTEAFF
TRBV28	many	TRBD1	TRBJ1-5	TGTGCCAGCAGTGGAAGGACAGGGTTGGGGAATCAGCCCCAGCATTTT	CASSGRTGLGNQPQHF
TRBV6-2/TRBV6-3	many	NA	TRBJ1-2	TGTGCCAGCAGGGATCTTGGCTACACCTTC	CASRDLGYTF
TRBV20-1	many	NA	TRBJ2-5	TGCAGTGCTAGAGCGGGAGAGGGGATTGGAGAGACCCAGTACTTC	CSARAGEGIGETQYF
TRBV30	many	NA	TRBJ1-2	TGTGCCTGGAGTGTATACGCCAGGGCGGTTCGGGGCTACACCTTC	CAWSVYARAVRGYTF
TRBV27	many	TRBD1	TRBJ2-7	TGTGCCAGCAGTTCCGCCGGGACAGGGCAGTGGTACGAGCAGTACTTC	CASSSAGTGQWYEQYF
TRBV29-1	few	NA	TRBJ1-1	TGCAGCGTTGAACTCCTCAAGAGAGACACTGAAGCTTTCTTT	CSVELLKRDTEAFF
TRBV3-1	few	TRBD2	TRBJ2-2	TGTGCCAGCAGCCAAAGGCTTAGCGGGAGTACCGGGGAGCTGTTTTTT	CASSQRLSGSTGELFF
TRBV4-1	NA	TRBD1	TRBJ2-7	TGCGCCAGCAGCCAATCAACTGGACAGGGGATCCACGAGCAGTACTTC	CASSQSTGQGIHEQYF
TRBV6-5	many	TRBD1	TRBJ1-2	TGTGCCACCTCTCGGACAGGGTATGGCTACACCTTC	CATSRTGYGYTF
TRBV6-2/TRBV6-3	many	TRBD1	TRBJ1-5	TGTGCCACCCGGGACAGCCATCAGCCCCAGCATTTT	CATRDSHQPQHF
TRBV12-3/TRBV12-4	many	NA	TRBJ2-7	TGTGCCAGCAGTATGCCGGGCCCCTACGAGCAGTACTTC	CASSMPGPYEQYF
TRBV4-1	many	NA	TRBJ2-5	TGCGCCAGCAGCCAAGAGGGAAGGAGACAAGAGACCCAGTACTTC	CASSQEGRRQETQYF
TRBV12-3/TRBV12-4	many	NA	TRBJ1-1	TGTGCCAGCACCGTGCTGGGGAACACTGAAGCTTTCTTT	CASTVLGNTEAFF
TRBV5-1	many	NA	TRBJ1-2	TGCGCCAGCAGCTTGTCCCCCGAGGCCTATGGCTACACCTTC	CASSLSPEAYGYTF
TRBV6-1	many	NA	TRBJ1-2	TGTGCCAGCAGTACGGGGGCGCGCTATGGCTACACCTTC	CASSTGARYGYTF
TRBV7-9	many	TRBD1	TRBJ2-7	TGTGCCAGCAGCATACAGGGGGGACCATCCTACGAGCAGTACTTC	CASSIQGGPSYEQYF
TRBV11-2	many	NA	TRBJ2-7	TGTGCCAGCAGCTTTTCTAATGGACCAAGGGGCTACGAGCAGTACTTC	CASSFSNGPRGYEQYF
TRBV15	NA	NA	TRBJ1-5	TGTGCCACCAGCAGCAATTTAGGAGGGCAGCCCCAGCATTTT	CATSSNLGGQPQHF
TRBV6-1	NA	NA	TRBJ1-2	TGTGCCAGCAGAGCCGGGACAATGGATGGCTACACCTTC	CASRAGTMDGYTF
TRBV20-1	many	TRBD2	TRBJ2-7	TGCAGTGCTAGAGGGTTGACGGCGGGAGAGCCCGAGCAGTACTTC	CSARGLTAGEPEQYF
TRBV10-3	many	TRBD1	TRBJ2-7	TGTGCCACCGGACAGGGTTCTCAGGAGCAGTACTTC	CATGQGSQEQYF
TRBV27	NA	NA	TRBJ1-2	TGTGCCAGCAGTGGGGGCGACTATGGCTACACCTTC	CASSGGDYGYTF
TRBV30	many	NA	TRBJ2-2	TGTGCCTGGAGAATCCGGGAGAGGGACACCGGGGAGCTGTTTTTT	CAWRIRERDTGELFF
TRBV6-2/TRBV6-3	few	NA	TRBJ1-1	TGTGCCAGCACGGGGAGAATCGTAGTAAACACTGAAGCTTACTTT	CASTGRIVVNTEAYF
TRBV7-9	many	NA	TRBJ2-2	TGTGCCAGCAGGGGCGGGTCCTCGAACACCGGGGAGCTGTTTTTT	CASRGGSSNTGELFF
TRBV11-2	many	NA	TRBJ2-2	TGTGCCAGCAGCCAGGTCTTGAGGGCCTGGAACACCGGGGAGCTGTTTTTT	CASSQVLRAWNTGELFF
TRBV6-5	NA	NA	TRBJ2-5	TGTGCCAGCAGTTTGTACGGGGTCGGGGAGACCCAGTACTTC	CASSLYGVGETQYF
TRBV28	many	NA	TRBJ2-7	TGTGCCAGCAGTTTATCAACAGAAGGGTCCTACGAGCAGTACTTC	CASSLSTEGSYEQYF
TRBV12-3/TRBV12-4	NA	NA	TRBJ2-2	TGTGCCAGCAGTTTATCCCACAGGGTGAGGGCCGGGGAGCTGTTTTTT	CASSLSHRVRAGELFF
TRBV19	NA	NA	TRBJ2-7	TGTGCCAGCTCATCTAGCGTCTCCTGCGAGCAGTACTTC	CASSSSVSCEQYF
TRBV12-3/TRBV12-4	many	NA	TRBJ2-2	TGTGCCAGCAGTTTCTCAGGGCGGGTCGGGGAGCTGTTTTTT	CASSFSGRVGELFF
TRBV6-1	NA	TRBD2	TRBJ2-2	TGTGCCAGCAGGGGAGCGGGAGACGCCGGGGAGCTGTTTTTT	CASRGAGDAGELFF
TRBV2	NA	NA	TRBJ2-2	TGTGCCAGCAGTCGTGGGGGCTCGGGGACCGGGGAGCTGTTTTTT	CASSRGGSGTGELFF
TRBV2	NA	TRBD1	TRBJ2-7	TGTGCCAGCAACGGACAGGGGCGCGACTACGAGCAGTACTTC	CASNGQGRDYEQYF
TRBV7-2	many	NA	TRBJ1-1	TGTGCCAGCAGCTTAGTAGCCCCGGGACAAAAAGCTTTCTTT	CASSLVAPGQKAFF
TRBV19	many	NA	TRBJ1-2	TGTGCCAGTAGTATGAGGTCGGGCAGAGTGCCTAACTATGGCTACACCTTC	CASSMRSGRVPNYGYTF
TRBV6-2/TRBV6-3	few	TRBD1	TRBJ1-2	TGTGCCAGCAGTTATGGACAGGCGCCTACTAACTATGGCTACACCTTC	CASSYGQAPTNYGYTF
TRBV7-6	many	NA	TRBJ2-2	TGTGCCAGCAGCTTACTTATCCGATCCCAGGTCGACACCGGGGAGCTGTTTTTT	CASSLLIRSQVDTGELFF
TRBV7-2	many	NA	TRBJ1-2	TGTGCCAGCAGCTTATTGGGGGCCGGGTTCGAAGGCTACACCTTC	CASSLLGAGFEGYTF
TRBV20-1	many	TRBD2	TRBJ2-7	TGCAGTGCTCGCAAGACTAGCGGTTCCTACGAGCAGTACTTC	CSARKTSGSYEQYF
TRBV11-1	many	NA	TRBJ2-7	TGTGCCAGCAGCGTTGCCGAGGTTATGTACTTC	CASSVAEVMYF
TRBV28	many	NA	TRBJ1-1	TGTGCCAGCAGTTCCCCTCGCGGGGCGCGTGAAGCTTTCTTT	CASSSPRGAREAFF
TRBV28	many	NA	TRBJ2-6	TGTGCCAGCAGTTCCCCTCACTTTGGGGCCAACGTCCTGACTTTC	CASSSPHFGANVLTF
TRBV2	NA	TRBD1	TRBJ1-1	TGTGCCAGCAGTAACTCAAACAGGGGAACTGAAGCTTTCTTT	CASSNSNRGTEAFF
TRBV28	many	NA	TRBJ1-1	TGTGCCAGCAGTTTAGGAGAGGGGATCAAAGCTTTCTTT	CASSLGEGIKAFF
TRBV7-8	many	NA	TRBJ2-7	TGTGCCAGCAGCTTAGTTACAGGGACCTACGAGCAGTACTTC	CASSLVTGTYEQYF
TRBV15	NA	TRBD2	TRBJ2-4	TGTGCCACCAGCTCATCAGCGGGAACTAACATTCAGTACTTC	CATSSSAGTNIQYF
TRBV3-1	many	NA	TRBJ1-2	TGTGCCAGCAGCCAAGACCGGGACACAACTAACTATGGCTACACCTTC	CASSQDRDTTNYGYTF
TRBV10-3	few	NA	TRBJ2-2	TGTGCCATCAGTGCCGGGGAGGAAACCGGGGAGCTGTTTTTT	CAISAGEETGELFF
TRBV28	few	NA	TRBJ2-4	TGTGCCAGCGACGGGGGCACATCCAAAAACATTCAGTACTTC	CASDGGTSKNIQYF